The 27 T cell receptor beta chains below all came from one sample that was sequenced in a study of blood T cell repertoires in COVID-19. Assay used: immunoSEQ multiplex PCR; TCRdb lists only in-frame clones, some missing. The sample lists nearly 250,000 clones; about 89% were seen once. Specimen: peripheral blood. The receptors stem from an older woman who had recovered from COVID-19.

The chain recombines TRBV7-2 with TRBJ1-2, with no clear D. CDR1 is SGHTA and CDR2 is FQGNSA in the germline V gene. V dropped 1 base and J dropped 0 bases, with 6 bases sitting between them. The CDR3 has 14 amino acids. The CDR3 coding sequence is TGTGCCAGCAGCTTAGACAGAGCTAACTATGGCTACACCTTC. Its protein is CASSLDRANYGYTF.

Concerning this clone: Without the conserved terminal phenylalanine or tryptophan, this CDR3 likely stems from a read error. Because the CDR3's place on the DNA is in doubt, the DNA is left out and the CDR3 is given as listed by TCRdb. This CDR3 reads CASSLVGARVLLL. This chain joins TRBV7-8 and TRBJ2-7; whether TRBD1, the table's D call, matches the DNA was not checked. The CDR3 extends over 13 residues, inclusive of both ends. Germline V gives CDR1 SGHVS, CDR2 FQNEAQ.

The chain combines TRBV21-1 with TRBJ2-5; the table's TRBD1 call for D was not verified on the DNA. TRBV21-1 is termed a pseudogene. There are 15 residues in the CDR3. The CDR3, as DNA: TGTGCCAGCACCCCAGGGTACAGGCAGAGAGAGACCCAGTACTTC. It is translated as CASTPGYRQRETQYF.

This clone came up a few times. This sequence joins TRBV28 and TRBJ1-6; D remains ambiguous. CDR3 length: 15 amino acids. Germline V gene data show CDR1 as MDHEN and CDR2 as SYDVKM. The V and J ends lost 1 base and 14 bases respectively, with 18 bases between them. CDR3 loop: CASSLSTRGGRALHF. In DNA, the CDR3 is TGTGCCAGCAGTTTATCTACCCGGGGAGGAAGGGCCCTCCACTTT.

V usage is TRBV24-1 and J usage is TRBJ2-3; 11 bases agree with TRBD2. V lost 11 bases, J lost 6 bases, and 3 bases stayed unmatched. Germline V CDR1 and CDR2: KGHDR, SFDVKD. This CDR3 is 12 amino acids long. Here the CDR3 reads CAISGGADTQYF. Written as DNA, the CDR3 is TGTGCCATTAGCGGGGGGGCCGATACGCAGTATTTT.

This clone was picked up many times. The chain is built from TRBV2 and TRBJ1-1, with 9 nucleotides matching TRBD1. The J segment lost 6 bases and the V segment lost 1 base, leaving 6 bases of the junction unmatched. Germline CDR1 SNHLY, CDR2 FYNNEI. The CDR3 sequence is 15 residues long. Here the CDR3 DNA reads TGTGCCAGCAGTGAAGTAGACAGGGGGGCGGCTGAAGCTTTCTTT. Its protein product is CASSEVDRGAAEAFF.

This clone was detected ten times or more. V gene TRBV3-1 (or the pseudogene TRBV3-2) combines with J gene TRBJ2-1; TRBD1 agrees at 10 bases. Looked up from germline, CDR1 is LGHDT and CDR2 is YNNKEL (reference sequence). The CDR3 length is 16 residues. The junction had 5 bases not matched to a gene; V was cut back by 2 bases and J by 4 bases. The CDR3: CASSQSRDRGYNEQFF. The CDR3, as DNA: TGTGCCAGCAGCCAAAGCCGGGACAGGGGATACAATGAGCAGTTCTTC.

The chain combines TRBV28 with TRBJ1-5, with 7 bases lining up with TRBD1. The CDR3 has 16 amino acids. Per the germline V gene, CDR1 is MDHEN and CDR2 is SYDVKM. V was clipped by 1 base and J by 2 bases; unmatched bases: 5. Here the CDR3 reads CASSLFRQGGNQPQHF. The CDR3, as DNA: TGTGCCAGCAGTTTATTTCGTCAGGGGGGCAATCAGCCCCAGCATTTT.

The CDR3 DNA sequence: TGTGCCTCAAGGGGGACTGAAGCTTTCTTT. Protein sequence: CASRGTEAFF. The genes are TRBV3-1 (or the pseudogene TRBV3-2) and TRBJ1-1; tentatively, D is TRBD1 (6 bases). This CDR3 spans 10 amino acids. V shed 11 bases and J shed 5 bases, with 9 bases lying between them. Germline assignment: CDR1 LGHDT and CDR2 YNNKEL (reference sequence).

This rearrangement joins TRBV5-1 to TRBJ2-3; TRBD2 matches at 7 bases. This CDR3 contains 15 residues. Germline V gene sequence: CDR1 SGHRS, CDR2 YFSETQ. V lost 4 bases, J lost 1 base, and 6 bases stayed unmatched. CDR3 sequence (DNA): TGCGCCAGCAGCGCTCAAGCGGGGCGCACAGATACGCAGTATTTT. Amino acids: CASSAQAGRTDTQYF.

This sequence joins TRBV19 and TRBJ1-2; 8 bases are shared with TRBD1. The germline V gene has CDR1 LNHDA and CDR2 SQIVND (reference sequence). The CDR3 is 14 residues long. V lost 6 bases and J lost 4; bases outside the gene matches: 7. CDR3 nucleotide sequence: TGTGCCAGTAGACCGGACAGGGCGGCCTATGGCTACACCTTC. It specifies CASRPDRAAYGYTF. Full variable domain (rest looked up from reference TRBV19 and TRBJ1-2): DGGITQSPKYLFRKEGQNVTLSCEQNLNHDAMYWYRQDPGQGLRLIYYSQIVNDFQKGDIAEGYSVSREKKESFPLTVTSAQKNPTAFYLCASRPDRAAYGYTFGSGTRLTVV.

V usage is TRBV6-6 and J usage is TRBJ2-7; a possible D gene is TRBD2 (5 bases). The CDR3 totals 13 residues. V shed 4 bases and J shed 6 bases, with 13 bases lying between them. Germline CDR1 and CDR2: MNHNY and SVGAGI (reference sequence). The CDR3 protein is CASSFLPSSEQYF. The CDR3, as DNA: TGTGCCAGCAGTTTCCTTCCTAGCTCCGAGCAGTACTTC.

The chain uses TRBV7-9 and TRBJ2-6; D call uncertain. This CDR3 is built from 15 residues. Germline values: CDR1 SEHNR, CDR2 FQNEAQ (reference sequence). The V end lost 2 bases, the J end lost 0 bases, and 5 bases lay between the germline ends. The CDR3 DNA sequence: TGTGCCAGCAGCTTAAAGAGCTCTGGGGCCAACGTCCTGACTTTC. It yields the protein CASSLKSSGANVLTF.

The chain carries TRBV4-3 and TRBJ2-1; D is unclear. Germline values: CDR1 LGHNA, CDR2 YSLEER. The V gene lost 3 bases and the J gene lost 5 bases, with 14 bases spanning the gap. This CDR3 has 15 residues. The CDR3 is CASSQSLYSDNEQFF. The CDR3 DNA reads TGCGCCAGCAGCCAGAGCCTTTACTCGGACAATGAGCAGTTCTTC.

The rearrangement uses TRBV5-3 and TRBJ2-5; TRBD1 is a possible D gene (5 bases). TRBV5-3 is marked as an open reading frame, function uncertain. This CDR3 region has 17 residues. V was clipped by 1 base and J by 0 bases, with 16 bases between them. CDR3 sequence (DNA): TGTGCCAGAAGCTTGTACCCCCTTTACAGGCACCAAGAGACCCAGTACTTC. Translation gives CARSLYPLYRHQETQYF.

V usage is TRBV2 and J usage is TRBJ1-6; 7 nucleotides align to TRBD1. With 3 bases clipped from V and 9 bases from J, the junction kept 8 bases outside the gene matches. The V gene's germline CDR1 is SNHLY and CDR2 FYNNEI. This CDR3 is 15 amino acids long. The DNA of the CDR3 is TGTGCCAGCAGTGATAACAGGGGAAGCCGTTCACCCCTCCACTTT. Translating gives CASSDNRGSRSPLHF.

There are many counts of this clone. V usage is TRBV7-5 and J usage is TRBJ1-2. TRBV7-5 is a recognized pseudogene. The CDR3 is 12 residues long. DNA of the CDR3: TGTGCCAGAAGCCCCGGGGACTATGGCTACACCTTC. As protein: CARSPGDYGYTF.

This clone was detected only a few times. The chain is built from TRBV7-2 and TRBJ2-7, with 11 nucleotides matching TRBD1. This CDR3 spans 14 amino acids. CDR1 SGHTA and CDR2 FQGNSA come from the germline V gene. V shed 4 bases and J 5 bases; nucleotides not matched to a gene: 4. CDR3 DNA sequence: TGTGCCAGCAGCTGGACAGGGGGCAAGGACGAGCAGTACTTC. This codes for CASSWTGGKDEQYF.

The chain couples TRBV7-2 to TRBJ2-5; 9 nucleotides align to TRBD1. The CDR3 covers 13 residues. Germline V gene data show CDR1 as SGHTA and CDR2 as FQGNSA. J lost 5 bases, V lost 5 bases, and 3 bases had no gene match. The CDR3 nucleotides read TGTGCCAGCAGCAGGACAGGGGACGAGACCCAGTACTTC. It translates to CASSRTGDETQYF. Full variable domain (outside the CDR3, taken from reference TRBV7-2 and TRBJ2-5): GAGVSQSPSNKVTEKGKDVELRCDPISGHTALYWYRQSLGQGLEFLIYFQGNSAPDKSGLPSDRFSAERTGGSVSTLTIQRTQQEDSAVYLCASSRTGDETQYFGPGTRLLVL.

This chain's CDR3 is CASRESSGGKYEQYF. The CDR3 DNA sequence: TGTGCCAGCCGAGAGTCGAGCGGGGGTAAATACGAGCAGTACTTC. The V call is TRBV21-1, the J call TRBJ2-7; TRBD2 is the table's D call and was not checked against the DNA. TRBV21-1 is given as a pseudogene. The CDR3 covers 15 residues.

This clone was found once. The chain carries TRBV27 and TRBJ2-7; 11 nucleotides match TRBD2. The CDR3 is made up of 13 amino acids. V lost 1 base to trimming and J lost 12 bases; unmatched junction nucleotides: 5. Germline V gene data show CDR1 as MNHEY and CDR2 as SMNVEV (reference sequence). The CDR3 loop reads CASSLLLAGDLYF. The CDR3 DNA is TGTGCCAGCAGTTTATTACTAGCGGGGGATCTGTACTTC.

J is TRBJ2-5 and V is TRBV4-1, with D possibly being TRBD1 (6 bases). The germline gives CDR1 MGHRA, CDR2 YSYEKL. Trimming removed 4 bases from V and 1 base from J, with 13 bases in between. This CDR3 is built from 15 residues. The CDR3 nucleotides are TGCGCCAGCAGCCCATTGACAGGCAGCCAAGAGACCCAGTACTTC. This codes for CASSPLTGSQETQYF.

This clone appeared many times. This chain links TRBV5-4 with TRBJ2-6, with D possibly TRBD2 on 5 matching bases. The CDR3 extends over 17 amino acids. V lost 0 bases to trimming and J lost 0 bases, with 10 bases between them. The germline V gene has CDR1 SGHNT and CDR2 YYREEE (reference sequence). The CDR3 sequence: CASSLGLLRSGANVLTF. CDR3 sequence (DNA): TGTGCCAGCAGCTTGGGACTATTACGCTCTGGGGCCAACGTCCTGACTTTC.

The rearrangement links TRBV7-8 to TRBJ2-7, with D possibly matching TRBD2 (5 bases). The CDR3 is made up of 13 amino acids. V lost 5 bases and J 3 bases, leaving 11 bases between the germline ends. Looked up from germline, CDR1 is SGHVS and CDR2 is FQNEAQ. CDR3 DNA: TGTGCCAGCAGCCTCGGGATCGTCTACGAGCAGTACTTC. Protein: CASSLGIVYEQYF.

The chain is built from TRBV4-3 and TRBJ2-1; the match to TRBD2 covers 8 bases. The CDR3 loop spans 15 amino acids. Losses at the gene ends were 4 bases for V and 5 bases for J; bases not matched to a gene: 7. Germline CDR1 reads LGHNA; CDR2 reads YSLEER. This chain's CDR3 is CASSPGLAYDNEQFF. DNA of the CDR3: TGCGCCAGCAGCCCCGGACTAGCTTACGACAATGAGCAGTTCTTC.

This clone was counted a few times. The chain links TRBV5-6 to TRBJ1-2; 8 nucleotides align to TRBD1. The V gene end was trimmed by 5 bases and the J gene end by 4 bases; junction bases not matched to a gene: 10. The V gene's germline CDR1 is SGHDT and CDR2 YYEEEE. This CDR3 is 15 amino acids long. DNA of the CDR3: TGTGCCAGCAGATCAGGGGGCTCCCGCTTCTATGGCTACACCTTC. Amino acids: CASRSGGSRFYGYTF.

This sequence joins TRBV6-6 and TRBJ2-1; 10 nucleotides line up with TRBD2. CDR1 and CDR2 from the germline V gene are MNHNY and SVGAGI (reference sequence). V gave up 5 bases and J gave up 5 bases; unmatched junction bases: 12. The CDR3 loop spans 17 amino acids. CDR3 loop: CASSPSPTSGDHNEQFF. CDR3 bases: TGTGCCAGCAGTCCGTCGCCCACTAGCGGGGATCACAATGAGCAGTTCTTC.